Listed below are T cell receptor beta chains from one sample, sequenced in a study of CD8 T cells in ankylosing spondylitis. Each CDR3 protein is one row after TCRdb ran MiXCR on the 5' RACE reads. The sample holds a few hundred thousand distinct CDR3 sequences, approximately 8.2% seen once. The sample taken for sequencing was blood, either unsorted or a sorted T cell fraction (not recorded which). The receptor set was obtained from a male donor with ankylosing spondylitis. The CDR3 runs from the conserved cysteine through the conserved F or W. Each record gives: D gene, clone size, J gene, V gene, CDR3 DNA, CDR3 protein. A D gene is named only where the DNA matches it firmly. Not every row has a clone size; where given, it reads once, few, many or a size class.

D: NA
size: many
J: TRBJ2-1
V: TRBV30
DNA: TGTGCCTGGAGGACGAAGCGCATCTCCTACAATGAGCAGTTCTTC
CDR3: CAWRTKRISYNEQFF

D: NA
size: NA
J: TRBJ1-6
V: TRBV27
DNA: TGTGCCAGCAGTTTAGTAAGGGGTGATTCACCCCTCCACTTT
CDR3: CASSLVRGDSPLHF

D: NA
size: NA
J: TRBJ2-3
V: TRBV2
DNA: TGTGCCAGCAAAGTAGGCGGCACAGATACGCAGTATTTT
CDR3: CASKVGGTDTQYF

D: TRBD1
size: many
J: TRBJ1-1
V: TRBV10-3
DNA: TGTGCCATGAGGACAGGAGAGAACACTGAAGCTTTCTTT
CDR3: CAMRTGENTEAFF

D: NA
size: NA
J: TRBJ2-7
V: TRBV4-2
DNA: TGTGCCAGCGGAAGCGGGGTGGACAGCTCCTACGAGCAGTACTTC
CDR3: CASGSGVDSSYEQYF

D: NA
size: NA
J: TRBJ2-5
V: TRBV7-9
DNA: TGTGCCAGCAGCTCACCACGAACAGGGACGGAGACCCAGTACTTC
CDR3: CASSSPRTGTETQYF

D: NA
size: NA
J: TRBJ1-5
V: TRBV5-1
DNA: TGCGCCAGCAGCTTGCGGGGGACAAGGAATCAGCCCCAGCATTTT
CDR3: CASSLRGTRNQPQHF

D: NA
size: few
J: TRBJ2-1
V: TRBV5-1
DNA: TGCGCCAGCAAGCGGGACAGGTCCTACAATGAGCAGTTCTTC
CDR3: CASKRDRSYNEQFF

D: NA
size: few
J: TRBJ2-3
V: TRBV11-1
DNA: TGTGCCAGCACCTCTGGCTGGGACGGAGATACGCAGTATTTT
CDR3: CASTSGWDGDTQYF

D: TRBD1
size: NA
J: TRBJ1-2
V: TRBV29-1
DNA: TGCAGCGTTGAAGCCCCCGACCCGGGACAGGGATTCGGCAATGGCTACACCTTC
CDR3: CSVEAPDPGQGFGNGYTF

D: TRBD1
size: many
J: TRBJ2-2
V: TRBV2
DNA: TGTGCCAGCACCGACAGGGGTTCATTGTCCGGGGAGCTGTTTTTT
CDR3: CASTDRGSLSGELFF

D: NA
size: NA
J: TRBJ2-7
V: TRBV20-1
DNA: TGCAGTGCTAGAGATGGGAGGAATTATTACGAGCAGTACTTC
CDR3: CSARDGRNYYEQYF

D: NA
size: NA
J: TRBJ2-2
V: TRBV5-1
DNA: TGCGCCAGCAGCAGTCGAGAGGGCCGGAACACCGGGGAGCTGTTTTTT
CDR3: CASSSREGRNTGELFF

D: TRBD2
size: NA
J: TRBJ2-3
V: TRBV7-2
DNA: TGTGCCAGCAGCTACAGCGGGAGGGCCGAAGATACGCAGTATTTT
CDR3: CASSYSGRAEDTQYF

D: NA
size: NA
J: TRBJ1-3
V: TRBV20-1
DNA: TGCAGTGCTAGAATACAGGATTTCTCTGGAAACACCATATATTTT
CDR3: CSARIQDFSGNTIYF

D: TRBD1
size: few
J: TRBJ2-2
V: TRBV24-1
DNA: TGTGCCACCAGTGACTCAGGGGGCCGCACAAACACCGGGGAGCTGTTTTTT
CDR3: CATSDSGGRTNTGELFF

D: TRBD1
size: NA
J: TRBJ1-2
V: TRBV5-1
DNA: TGCGCCAGCAGCTCCCACCCGGGACAGGGTAGGGATGGCTACACCTTC
CDR3: CASSSHPGQGRDGYTF

D: NA
size: few
J: TRBJ2-1
V: TRBV2
DNA: TGTGCCAGCGGGGAGAGGAATGAGCAGTTCTTC
CDR3: CASGERNEQFF

D: TRBD1
size: NA
J: TRBJ2-3
V: TRBV11-2
DNA: TGTGCCAGCAGAGCTCCCTGGGACAGGGAGGAACTATGGACAGATACGCAGTATTTT
CDR3: CASRAPWDREELWTDTQYF

D: NA
size: NA
J: TRBJ1-1
V: TRBV28
DNA: TGTGCCAGCAGTTTATCGGCAGGCGAGCACACTGAAACTTTCTTT
CDR3: CASSLSAGEHTETFF

D: TRBD2
size: NA
J: TRBJ2-3
V: TRBV3-1
DNA: TGTGCCAGCAGCCAAGAGAGCGTTTGGACTAGGGAGGTAGATACGCAGTATTTT
CDR3: CASSQESVWTREVDTQYF

D: TRBD1
size: NA
J: TRBJ1-4
V: TRBV5-1
DNA: TGCGCCAGCAGCAGAACAGGGGATAATGAAAAACTGTTTTTT
CDR3: CASSRTGDNEKLFF

D: TRBD2
size: few
J: TRBJ2-1
V: TRBV7-8
DNA: TGTGCTTCCCGGGGGGTCAGCAGCTATGCAGAGCAGTTCTTC
CDR3: CASRGVSSYAEQFF

D: NA
size: many
J: TRBJ2-7
V: TRBV12-3/TRBV12-4
DNA: TGTGCCAGCAGTTTAGCCTGGGGGCTTTCTAACGAGCAGTACTTC
CDR3: CASSLAWGLSNEQYF

D: TRBD2
size: many
J: TRBJ2-7
V: TRBV4-2
DNA: TGTGCCAGCAGCCAAGCGGGAGGGCCAGAAGAGCAGTACTTC
CDR3: CASSQAGGPEEQYF

D: NA
size: few
J: TRBJ2-3
V: TRBV15
DNA: TGTGCCACCAGCGGGGTCACCACAGATACGCAGTATTTT
CDR3: CATSGVTTDTQYF

D: NA
size: few
J: TRBJ2-3
V: TRBV7-9
DNA: TGTGCCAGCAGCTTAGCGGAGGGGCCTGAGAGGGAGTATTTT
CDR3: CASSLAEGPEREYF

D: TRBD1
size: NA
J: TRBJ1-2
V: TRBV11-1
DNA: TGTGCCAGCAGCTCGAACAGGGGTGGCCGTGGCTACACCTTC
CDR3: CASSSNRGGRGYTF

D: NA
size: many
J: TRBJ2-2
V: TRBV5-1
DNA: TGCGCCAGCAGAGTCACGGGCGCGACCGGGGAGCTGTTTTTT
CDR3: CASRVTGATGELFF

D: NA
size: many
J: TRBJ1-3
V: TRBV12-3/TRBV12-4
DNA: TGTGCCAGCAGTTTGTTACTCTACTCTGGAAACACCATATATTTT
CDR3: CASSLLLYSGNTIYF

D: TRBD1
size: NA
J: TRBJ1-1
V: TRBV11-2
DNA: TGTGCCAGCAGAAGACAGGGAAGTATCGCTGAAGCTTTCTTT
CDR3: CASRRQGSIAEAFF

D: NA
size: NA
J: TRBJ2-1
V: TRBV5-4
DNA: TGTGCCAGCAGCTTGGTCACAGGGATCCGCAATGAGCAGTTCTTC
CDR3: CASSLVTGIRNEQFF

D: NA
size: NA
J: TRBJ1-3
V: TRBV9
DNA: TGTGCCAGCAGCGGGCGAGCTCGGGGGGTCGGAAACACCATATATTTT
CDR3: CASSGRARGVGNTIYF

D: NA
size: few
J: TRBJ2-7
V: TRBV5-1
DNA: TGCGCCAGCAGCGGAATGACCGGAGGGGAGCAGTACTTC
CDR3: CASSGMTGGEQYF

D: NA
size: NA
J: TRBJ2-1
V: TRBV14
DNA: TGTGCCAGCAGCCAGACCCTAGCGTTGGGGCCCTCCTACAATGAGCAGTTCTTC
CDR3: CASSQTLALGPSYNEQFF

D: NA
size: few
J: TRBJ2-1
V: TRBV5-1
DNA: TGCGCCAGCAGCCCCAGTTTGAGACAGACCTCCCATGAGCAGTTCTTC
CDR3: CASSPSLRQTSHEQFF

D: TRBD1
size: few
J: TRBJ2-1
V: TRBV28
DNA: TGTGCCAGCAGATTACCGGGACAGTACTACAATGAGCAGTTCTTC
CDR3: CASRLPGQYYNEQFF

D: TRBD2
size: NA
J: TRBJ2-2
V: TRBV30
DNA: TGTGCCTCGGGGCTAGCGGACTACACCGGGGAGCTGTTTTTT
CDR3: CASGLADYTGELFF

D: NA
size: NA
J: TRBJ1-5
V: TRBV7-9
DNA: TGTGCCAGCAGCGTACAGGGCGGAGGCAATCAGCCCCAGCATTTT
CDR3: CASSVQGGGNQPQHF

D: TRBD2
size: NA
J: TRBJ2-1
V: TRBV29-1
DNA: TGCAGCGTTGACCCTAGCGGGATGAGCGATGAGCAGTTCTTC
CDR3: CSVDPSGMSDEQFF

D: NA
size: NA
J: TRBJ2-5
V: TRBV29-1
DNA: TGCAGCGTTGCAAAGGGCGGAGTACCAAGGGAGACCCAGTACTTC
CDR3: CSVAKGGVPRETQYF

D: NA
size: NA
J: TRBJ2-3
V: TRBV7-2
DNA: TGTGCCAGCAGCTTAGGAGGCCAGCCCCAAGATACGCAGTATTTT
CDR3: CASSLGGQPQDTQYF

D: NA
size: many
J: TRBJ2-3
V: TRBV12-3/TRBV12-4
DNA: TGTGCCAGCAGTTTAGAAGGGACAGATACGCAGTATTTT
CDR3: CASSLEGTDTQYF

D: NA
size: few
J: TRBJ1-2
V: TRBV5-1
DNA: TGCGCCAGCAGCTCGGGACTCCCGGGCCAATATGGCTACACCTTC
CDR3: CASSSGLPGQYGYTF

D: TRBD2
size: few
J: TRBJ2-7
V: TRBV2
DNA: TGTGCCAGCAAACTAGCGGGAGGGCAGTACGAGCAGTACTTC
CDR3: CASKLAGGQYEQYF

D: TRBD2
size: NA
J: TRBJ2-7
V: TRBV6-1
DNA: TGTGCCAGCAGGCGCGGACTAGCGGAAAGCTCCTACGAGCAGTACTTC
CDR3: CASRRGLAESSYEQYF

D: TRBD1
size: many
J: TRBJ1-5
V: TRBV2
DNA: TGTGCCAGCAGTATTTGGACAGGGGCGCGGAGCAATCAGCCCCAGCATTTT
CDR3: CASSIWTGARSNQPQHF

D: NA
size: few
J: TRBJ2-3
V: TRBV7-3
DNA: TGTGCCAGCAGCTTACAGGGAGGTTTTACAGATACGCAGTATTTT
CDR3: CASSLQGGFTDTQYF

D: TRBD1
size: many
J: TRBJ2-1
V: TRBV12-3/TRBV12-4
DNA: TGTGCCAGCAGTTTAGCCGGGACAGATGGTGACTTC
CDR3: CASSLAGTDGDF

D: NA
size: few
J: TRBJ1-1
V: TRBV5-1
DNA: TGCGCCAGCAGCGGGGGCGGGGACACTGAAGCTTTCTTT
CDR3: CASSGGGDTEAFF

D: NA
size: few
J: TRBJ2-2
V: TRBV24-1
DNA: TGTGCCACCAGTGATTTGGGCACCGGGGAGCTGTTTTTT
CDR3: CATSDLGTGELFF

D: NA
size: many
J: TRBJ2-6
V: TRBV12-3/TRBV12-4
DNA: TGTGCCAGCAGTTTTCCCGGACGGGGCTCTGGGGCCAACGTCCTGACTTTC
CDR3: CASSFPGRGSGANVLTF

D: NA
size: many
J: TRBJ2-3
V: TRBV20-1
DNA: TGCAGTGTAGGGGAAGATACGCAGTATTTT
CDR3: CSVGEDTQYF

D: NA
size: few
J: TRBJ2-1
V: TRBV7-9
DNA: TGTGCCAGCAGGTACTCGGGACTCAACAATGAGCAGTTCTTC
CDR3: CASRYSGLNNEQFF

D: NA
size: many
J: TRBJ2-7
V: TRBV12-3/TRBV12-4
DNA: TGTGCCAGCAGGCTAATGTTAGACTCCCCCGAGCAGTACTTC
CDR3: CASRLMLDSPEQYF

D: NA
size: NA
J: TRBJ1-1
V: TRBV27
DNA: TGTGCCCCCGATGGGGGTATGAACACTGAAGCTTTCTTT
CDR3: CAPDGGMNTEAFF

D: TRBD2
size: many
J: TRBJ2-1
V: TRBV20-1
DNA: TGCAGTGCTAGGGGGGGACTAGCGGGAGACAATGAGCAGTTCTTC
CDR3: CSARGGLAGDNEQFF

D: TRBD2
size: many
J: TRBJ2-1
V: TRBV7-2
DNA: TGTGCCAGCAGACGTGGGAGGGCCGTAGAGCAGTTCTTC
CDR3: CASRRGRAVEQFF

D: TRBD2
size: few
J: TRBJ2-1
V: TRBV7-2
DNA: TGTGCCAGCAGCTTAGTGGGCGGGACTAGCGGGACCAATGAGCAGTTCTTC
CDR3: CASSLVGGTSGTNEQFF

D: NA
size: NA
J: TRBJ2-3
V: TRBV20-1
DNA: TGCAGTGCTAGCGGGGGGCGGAGTAGCACAGATACGCAGTATTTT
CDR3: CSASGGRSSTDTQYF